One and the same sample provided the 22 T cell receptor beta chains below, sequenced in a study of T-cell reconstitution after alpha-beta-depleted transplantation in children. Library preparation (for TCRbeta) was performed with unique molecular identifiers. MiXCR, applied by TCRdb to the PCR reads, yields one record per CDR3 protein. The sample shows about 610,000 distinct CDR3 sequences, 10% of them seen only once. The sample consisted of PBMCs from the stem cell graft donor, taken from the stem cell graft. The origin of the receptors is a human donor who donated a stem cell graft to a child with acute myeloid leukemia.

This clonotype was found a few times. The chain is built from TRBV7-2 and TRBJ2-3; 7 nucleotides line up with TRBD2. Germline CDR1 SGHTA, CDR2 FQGNSA. Trimming at V came to 4 bases and at J to 6 bases, leaving 7 bases not matched to a gene. This CDR3 is built from 14 residues. This CDR3 is CASSSPPGRDTQYF. The DNA for the CDR3 is TGTGCCAGCAGCTCCCCTCCCGGGAGGGATACGCAGTATTTT.

There are a few counts of this clonotype. This chain links TRBV3-1 with TRBJ2-1, with D tentatively TRBD1 or TRBD2 (5 bases each). V lost 4 bases, J lost 6 bases, and 13 bases lay in between. Germline CDR1 is LGHDT and CDR2 is YNNKEL (reference sequence). The CDR3 spans 14 residues. CDR3 sequence (DNA): TGTGCCAGCAGCCGACTTGGGACGGTCAATGAGCAGTTCTTC. The encoded protein is CASSRLGTVNEQFF.

This clonotype was detected ten times or more. The rearrangement uses TRBV24-1 and TRBJ2-6; tentative D call: TRBD2 (5 bases). The CDR3 has 16 amino acids. Trimming left V 4 bases short and J 0 bases short, with 9 bases between. Looked up from germline, CDR1 is KGHDR and CDR2 is SFDVKD. CDR3 protein: CATSEGGRSGANVLTF. CDR3 nucleotide sequence: TGTGCCACCAGTGAAGGAGGCCGCTCTGGGGCCAACGTCCTGACTTTC.

The chain couples TRBV3-1 to TRBJ2-7; 7 bases line up with TRBD1. The CDR3 runs to 14 residues. CDR1 is LGHDT, CDR2 YNNKEL, per germline (reference sequence). V shed 3 bases, J shed 3 bases, and the junction held 5 bases outside the gene matches. The CDR3 is CASSHWTGRYEQYF. The CDR3 DNA follows: TGTGCCAGCAGCCACTGGACAGGACGCTACGAGCAGTACTTC.

This clonotype was observed at least ten times. This sequence joins TRBV20-1 and TRBJ1-2; D is undetermined. Looked up from germline, CDR1 is DFQATT and CDR2 is SNEGSKA (reference sequence). Trimming pared 0 bases from V and 8 bases from J, leaving 13 bases between. CDR3 length equals 13 residues. The DNA for the CDR3 is TGCAGTGCTAGAGAATCAGGCTCGGCGGGCTACACCTTC. This translates into CSARESGSAGYTF.

This clonotype was recorded at least ten times. V gene TRBV29-1 combines with J gene TRBJ1-2, with a weak D call TRBD1 (5 bases). V lost 8 bases and J lost 4, with 11 bases in between. The CDR3 runs to 11 residues. Germline CDR1 is SQVTM and CDR2 is ANQGSEA. CDR3: CSYRGFYGYTF. As DNA, the CDR3 is TGCAGCTACCGGGGCTTCTATGGCTACACCTTC.

This clonotype appeared many times. The chain is built from TRBV7-9 and TRBJ2-5; TRBD2 matches at 8 bases. The ends lost 8 bases at V and 5 bases at J; junction bases unmatched: 16. This CDR3 region has 16 residues. From germline, CDR1 is SEHNR and CDR2 FQNEAQ (reference sequence). Here the CDR3 DNA reads TGTGCCAGCCAGGGGCTAGGAGCGGGAGTGGTCGAGACCCAGTACTTC. This translates into CASQGLGAGVVETQYF.

This clonotype has a handful of counts. The CDR3 DNA reads as TGTGCCACCAGCAGAGCGTCCGGGGAACTCCACGAGCAGTACTTC. Protein product: CATSRASGELHEQYF. The chain links TRBV15 to TRBJ2-7, with a weak D call TRBD2 (5 bases). V lost 1 base and J lost 5, with 15 bases in between. CDR3 size: 15 residues. Germline V CDR1 and CDR2: LNHNV, YYDKDF (reference sequence).

The chain employs TRBV20-1 and TRBJ2-7; 10 bases fit TRBD2. V lost 0 bases, J lost 6 bases, and 8 bases stayed unmatched. The CDR3 contains 15 residues. Germline values: CDR1 DFQATT, CDR2 SNEGSKA (reference sequence). CDR3 nucleotides: TGCAGTGCTAGAGAAGGGGGACTAGCGCGTTCCGAGCAGTACTTC. This codes for CSAREGGLARSEQYF.

This clonotype was seen a few times. The J gene is TRBJ2-3, the V gene TRBV6-2 or TRBV6-3, with 10 positions matching TRBD2. CDR3 length equals 16 residues. The germline V gene encodes CDR1 MNHEY and CDR2 SVGEGT. J lost 3 bases, V lost 5 bases, and 8 bases had no gene match. The CDR3 coding sequence is TGTGCCAGCAGTGGTCGCACTAGCGGGAAAACAGATACGCAGTATTTT. This translates into CASSGRTSGKTDTQYF.

The genes are TRBV20-1 and TRBJ2-7, with D possibly called TRBD1 or TRBD2 (6 bases each). V gave up 3 bases and J gave up 0 bases, with 9 bases separating them. Per germline, CDR1 DFQATT and CDR2 SNEGSKA (reference sequence). The CDR3 runs to 13 residues. CDR3 sequence (DNA): TGCAGTGCTAGTTGGGGGGCCTCCTACGAGCAGTACTTC. This sequence encodes CSASWGASYEQYF.

There are a few counts of this clonotype. This chain links TRBV3-1 with TRBJ1-1; perhaps TRBD1 as D (6 bases). The CDR3 extends over 15 amino acids. Trimming cost V 1 base and J 4 bases, with 13 bases left between them. Germline V gene sequence: CDR1 LGHDT, CDR2 YNNKEL (reference sequence). The CDR3 sequence is CASSQAEQGITEAFF. The CDR3 DNA reads as TGTGCCAGCAGCCAAGCGGAACAGGGAATCACTGAAGCTTTCTTT.

The chain carries TRBV10-3 and TRBJ2-1; 7 bases match TRBD1. CDR1 ENHRY and CDR2 SYGVKD come from the germline V gene. CDR3 length: 15 amino acids. The V gene end was trimmed by 4 bases and the J gene end by 2 bases; junction bases not matched to a gene: 5. CDR3 DNA sequence: TGTGCCATCAGTGGCGGCCAGGGGGCCTACAATGAGCAGTTCTTC. This sequence encodes CAISGGQGAYNEQFF.

Only a few counts were recorded for this clonotype. The rearrangement links TRBV20-1 to TRBJ2-3, with TRBD2 identical over 8 bases. The J segment lost 2 bases and the V segment lost 0 bases, leaving 7 bases of the junction unmatched. The CDR3 is 16 amino acids. CDR1 is DFQATT, CDR2 SNEGSKA, per germline (reference sequence). CDR3 sequence: CSARERAGEYTDTQYF. CDR3 in DNA: TGCAGTGCTAGAGAGAGAGCGGGAGAATACACAGATACGCAGTATTTT.

This clonotype has more than one count but fewer than ten. This chain joins TRBV29-1 and TRBJ1-1; no clear D gene. Germline V gives CDR1 SQVTM, CDR2 ANQGSEA. The V gene lost 3 bases and the J gene lost 6 bases, with 11 bases spanning the gap. The length of the CDR3 is 12 residues. CDR3 nucleotide sequence: TGCAGCGTTGAGTACGTGGGCGCTGAAGCTTTCTTT. It specifies CSVEYVGAEAFF.

This clonotype was observed at least ten times. The chain carries TRBV5-1 and TRBJ2-7; 12 nucleotides match TRBD2. Germline V gene data show CDR1 as SGHRS and CDR2 as YFSETQ. The CDR3 runs 17 residues. Unmatched junction bases numbered 11, after V lost 4 bases and J lost 3 bases. CDR3 sequence (DNA): TGCGCCAGCAGCCCGACCTTCTCGACTAGCGGGAGCTACGAGCAGTACTTC. Translating it yields CASSPTFSTSGSYEQYF.

This clonotype was counted between two and nine times. V and J are TRBV30 and TRBJ2-1; no definite D call. V was trimmed by 5 bases and J by 5 bases, leaving 4 bases between them. The CDR3 is 10 residues long. The germline gives CDR1 GTSNPN, CDR2 SVGIG (reference sequence). The CDR3: CAWVHNEQFF. The CDR3 nucleotides are TGTGCCTGGGTGCACAATGAGCAGTTCTTC.

A remark on this clonotype: The CDR3 carries no conserved terminal phenylalanine or tryptophan, so it likely arises from a read error. V usage is TRBV12-3 or TRBV12-4 and J usage is TRBJ2-7, with 7 bases aligning to TRBD1. This CDR3 has 14 residues. V lost 5 bases and J lost 2; bases outside the gene matches: 6. The DNA of the CDR3 is TGTGCCAGCAGTAGACAGGGAAGTACCTACGAGCAGTACCTC. It is translated as CASSRQGSTYEQYL.

This clonotype was seen a few times. DNA of the CDR3: TGTGCCAGCAGGGGGGGGGACAGGGGCACCTACGAGCAGTACTTC. This codes for CASRGGDRGTYEQYF. The gene calls are TRBV12-3 or TRBV12-4 and TRBJ2-7; 10 bases map to TRBD1. V was pared by 6 bases and J by 2 bases, with 7 bases of the junction left unmatched. The CDR3 covers 15 residues.

This clonotype was detected many times. This sequence joins TRBV6-1 and TRBJ2-3, with D tentatively TRBD2 (5 bases). The germline CDR1 and CDR2 sequences are MNHNS and SASEGT. This CDR3 has 17 amino acids. V dropped 6 bases and J dropped 0 bases, with 19 bases sitting between them. CDR3 coding DNA: TGTGCCAGCAGGGCCCAATTACTACTAGAAAGCACAGATACGCAGTATTTT. It codes for CASRAQLLLESTDTQYF.

This clonotype came up many times. The chain couples TRBV6-4 to TRBJ2-1; no reliable D call. CDR1 MRHNA and CDR2 SNTAGT come from the germline V gene. V lost 0 bases, J lost 9 bases, and 9 bases lay in between. The CDR3 spans 13 residues. In DNA form, the CDR3 reads TGTGCCAGCAGTGACTCGGCCGTGTCTGAGCAGTTCTTC. It specifies CASSDSAVSEQFF.

The J gene is TRBJ2-5, the V gene TRBV28; D gene unclear. V was shortened by 4 bases and J by 4 bases, with 16 bases between the two germline ends. The CDR3 runs to 15 residues. Germline CDR1 and CDR2: MDHEN and SYDVKM. CDR3 sequence: CASSSLEAWGETQYF. The CDR3, as DNA: TGTGCCAGCAGTTCCCTAGAGGCCTGGGGAGAGACCCAGTACTTC.